Presented here are 25 T cell receptor beta chains from one specimen sequenced in a study of long-term antiretroviral therapy in people with HIV. Survey-level resolution applied to immunoSEQ assay v3.0. The protocol was immunoSEQ multiplex PCR, while the TCRdb copy is restricted to in-frame clones and leaves out a portion. The sample contains roughly 27,000 clones, around 85% of which appear only once. The source was unsorted PBMCs, collected 2.3 years after starting antiretroviral therapy. These receptors originate from a man aged 35-49 years with HIV.

The chain uses TRBV10-2 and TRBJ1-2; perhaps TRBD1 as D (6 bases). The CDR3 contains 14 residues. Trimming removed 2 bases at V and 4 bases at J, with 11 bases between. The germline V gene encodes CDR1 WSHSY and CDR2 SAAADI. CDR3 in DNA: TGCGCCAGCAGTGAGATACAGGGTACCTATGGCTACACCTTC. It yields the protein CASSEIQGTYGYTF.

The chain carries TRBV5-6 and TRBJ1-1; 7 bases are a match to TRBD1. V was clipped by 0 bases and J by 3 bases; unmatched bases: 11. The CDR3 totals 17 residues. The germline gives CDR1 SGHDT, CDR2 YYEEEE. The CDR3: CASSLEVAGGEDTEAFF. The DNA for the CDR3 is TGTGCCAGCAGCTTGGAGGTGGCAGGGGGTGAGGACACTGAAGCTTTCTTT.

The CDR3 here is CASRHARTGLNTEAFF. The CDR3 region has the DNA TGTGCCAGCAGGCACGCCCGGACAGGGTTGAACACTGAAGCTTTCTTT. J is TRBJ1-1 and V is TRBV6-6; 8 bases fit TRBD1. Germline loops: CDR1 MNHNY, CDR2 SVGAGI (reference sequence). There are 16 residues in the CDR3. The V and J ends lost 6 bases and 0 bases, in that order; junction bases with no gene match: 9.

V gene TRBV29-1 combines with J gene TRBJ2-6, with D possibly matching TRBD2 (5 bases). Trimming removed 5 bases from V and 2 bases from J, with 13 bases in between. CDR1 SQVTM and CDR2 ANQGSEA come from the germline V gene. CDR3 length: 15 amino acids. In nucleotides, the CDR3 is TGCAGCGTTTTCGCTACGGGGACTGGGGCCAACGTCCTGACTTTC. Residues: CSVFATGTGANVLTF.

The chain couples TRBV6-5 to TRBJ2-7; 12 bases match TRBD1. Unmatched junction bases numbered 5, after V lost 6 bases and J lost 5 bases. The germline V gene has CDR1 MNHEY and CDR2 SVGAGI. This CDR3 has 14 amino acids. CDR3 coding DNA: TGTGCCAGCAGCGGGACAGGGGGCATCGACGAGCAGTACTTC. Translating it yields CASSGTGGIDEQYF.

The rearrangement uses TRBV5-1 and TRBJ1-5; D ambiguous. Germline CDR1 reads SGHRS; CDR2 reads YFSETQ. The CDR3 runs to 15 residues. V lost 4 bases to trimming and J lost 1 base, with 12 bases between them. CDR3 DNA: TGCGCCAGCAGCGTGGACGGAAAGAGCAATCAGCCCCAGCATTTT. Translated: CASSVDGKSNQPQHF.

This clone showed up just a few times. The rearrangement joins TRBV27 to TRBJ2-1; tentative D call: TRBD1 (6 bases). The CDR3 spans 15 residues. Germline CDR1 MNHEY, CDR2 SMNVEV (reference sequence). The germline V and J ends were trimmed by 2 bases and 5 bases, with 13 bases remaining between them. Here the CDR3 reads CASSLQDSLNNEQFF. CDR3 DNA: TGTGCCAGCAGTTTACAGGACAGTTTGAACAATGAGCAGTTCTTC.

V gene TRBV10-3 combines with J gene TRBJ2-1; D is unclear. Trimming stripped 10 bases from V and 0 bases from J, with 13 bases between. The CDR3 totals 14 residues. Germline V lookup: CDR1 ENHRY, CDR2 SYGVKD. CDR3 nucleotide sequence: TGTGCCACCGGCCTTCCTAGCTCCTACAATGAGCAGTTCTTC. Protein product: CATGLPSSYNEQFF.

This clone has a handful of counts. The CDR3 nucleotides read TGTGCCAGCAGCTGGGTGGGGGGAACTAATGAAAAACTGTTTTTT. Translating gives CASSWVGGTNEKLFF. The chain carries TRBV7-2 and TRBJ1-4, with a weak D call TRBD1 (5 bases). V lost 4 bases and J lost 1, with 10 bases in between. CDR1 SGHTA and CDR2 FQGNSA come from the germline V gene. There are 15 residues in the CDR3. Combining the CDR3 with reference TRBV7-2 and TRBJ1-4 gives the whole variable domain GAGVSQSPSNKVTEKGKDVELRCDPISGHTALYWYRQSLGQGLEFLIYFQGNSAPDKSGLPSDRFSAERTGGSVSTLTIQRTQQEDSAVYLCASSWVGGTNEKLFFGSGTQLSVL.

The V gene is TRBV7-6, the J gene TRBJ2-7; D is perhaps TRBD2 (5 bases). V lost 2 bases to trimming and J lost 2 bases, with 13 bases between them. CDR3 length equals 15 residues. Germline values: CDR1 SGHVS, CDR2 FNYEAQ. This CDR3 reads CASSLSFGNTYEQYF. For the CDR3, the DNA is TGTGCCAGCAGCTTATCCTTCGGGAACACCTACGAGCAGTACTTC.

V is TRBV6-1 and J is TRBJ2-6; D is ambiguous. The germline V gene encodes CDR1 MNHNS and CDR2 SASEGT. The CDR3 extends over 17 amino acids. V lost 4 bases to trimming and J lost 2 bases, with 15 bases between them. As DNA, the CDR3 is TGTGCCAGCAGTGCGCTCGCGATGTCCACTGGGGCCAACGTCCTGACTTTC. It is translated as CASSALAMSTGANVLTF.

The rearrangement joins TRBV19 to TRBJ2-1; D possibly corresponds to TRBD2 (7 bases). Trimming cost V 1 base and J 14 bases, with 15 bases left between them. The germline V gene encodes CDR1 LNHDA and CDR2 SQIVND (reference sequence). The CDR3 is made up of 13 amino acids. CDR3 in amino acids: CASSIVSGGDKFF. CDR3 coding DNA: TGTGCCAGTAGTATAGTTTCGGGGGGCGATAAGTTCTTC.

This chain uses TRBV13 with TRBJ1-2; 10 bases match TRBD1. The CDR3 runs 13 residues. V lost 5 bases and J lost 6; bases outside the gene matches: 3. In germline, CDR1 is PRHDT, CDR2 FYEKMQ (reference sequence). CDR3 protein: CASSPGTGDGYTF. In DNA, the CDR3 is TGTGCCAGCAGCCCCGGGACAGGGGATGGCTACACCTTC.

This clone was seen only once. V usage is TRBV5-6 and J usage is TRBJ2-7, with TRBD2 matching over 7 bases. Germline V gene data show CDR1 as SGHDT and CDR2 as YYEEEE. There are 11 residues in the CDR3. The V gene end was trimmed by 4 bases and the J gene end by 5 bases; junction bases not matched to a gene: 0. This chain's CDR3 is CASSGGDEQYF. The CDR3 DNA reads TGTGCCAGCAGCGGGGGGGACGAGCAGTACTTC.

This clone was observed a few times. The rearrangement links TRBV6-1 to TRBJ1-5; D ambiguous. This CDR3 has 13 residues. Per the germline V gene, CDR1 is MNHNS and CDR2 is SASEGT. V lost 7 bases to trimming and J lost 3 bases, with 10 bases between them. The CDR3 DNA sequence: TGTGCCAGCATGGGCTACTTCAATCAGCCCCAGCATTTT. It codes for CASMGYFNQPQHF.

This clone occurred once. This rearrangement joins TRBV30 to TRBJ1-1; possibly TRBD1 for D (6 bases). The CDR3 extends over 13 amino acids. CDR1 GTSNPN and CDR2 SVGIG come from the germline V gene (reference sequence). The V end was cut by 6 bases, the J end by 4 bases, with 15 bases between. CDR3: CACIRGRATEAFF. In nucleotides, the CDR3 is TGTGCCTGTATAAGGGGGAGGGCCACTGAAGCTTTCTTT.

This clone was observed a handful of times. The chain uses TRBV5-8 and TRBJ2-1; unclear D gene. The germline gives CDR1 SGHTS, CDR2 YDEGEE. V shed 4 bases and J shed 12 bases, with 14 bases lying between them. CDR3 length: 12 residues. In DNA form, the CDR3 reads TGTGCCAGCAGCCTCCAAGGGTTGTTGCAGTTCTTC. Encoded protein: CASSLQGLLQFF.

V gene TRBV7-6 combines with J gene TRBJ2-1; weak D call: TRBD1 (5 bases). Germline lookup yields CDR1 SGHVS and CDR2 FNYEAQ. V lost 2 bases, J lost 7 bases, and 15 bases lay in between. CDR3 length: 15 residues. CDR3 amino acids: CASSLWAGLGNEQFF. CDR3 nucleotide sequence: TGTGCCAGCAGCTTATGGGCAGGGCTCGGAAATGAGCAGTTCTTC.

The rearrangement uses TRBV9 and TRBJ2-7, with unresolved D. This CDR3 is built from 13 residues. The germline V gene encodes CDR1 SGDLS and CDR2 YYNGEE. Trimming removed 4 bases at V and 0 bases at J, with 8 bases between. CDR3 DNA: TGTGCCAGCAGCCCAGGCCACTCCTACGAGCAGTACTTC. Translation gives CASSPGHSYEQYF.

The chain joins TRBV6-5 to TRBJ1-1; TRBD1 matches at 7 bases. This CDR3 has 14 amino acids. In germline, CDR1 is MNHEY, CDR2 SVGAGI. Trimming cost V 7 bases and J 4 bases; bases outside gene matches: 9. The CDR3 reads CASKTSQGITEAFF. CDR3 nucleotide sequence: TGTGCCAGCAAGACCTCACAGGGGATCACTGAAGCTTTCTTT.

Only one count was recorded for this clone. The chain couples TRBV6-6 to TRBJ2-7; 7 positions match TRBD1. The CDR3 loop spans 15 amino acids. The germline gives CDR1 MNHNY, CDR2 SVGAGI (reference sequence). Trimming at V came to 4 bases and at J to 2 bases, leaving 8 bases not matched to a gene. DNA for the CDR3: TGTGCCAGCAGTTTCCCAGGGGGACGCCCCTACGAGCAGTACTTC. This codes for CASSFPGGRPYEQYF.

The J gene is TRBJ2-7, the V gene TRBV6-5, with D perhaps TRBD1 (6 bases). This CDR3 has 14 amino acids. Trimming removed 7 bases at V and 3 bases at J, with 16 bases between. From germline, CDR1 is MNHEY and CDR2 SVGAGI. The chain's CDR3 is CASIPGTTFYEQYF. Here the CDR3 DNA reads TGTGCCAGCATCCCCGGGACAACCTTCTACGAGCAGTACTTC.

This rearrangement joins TRBV28 to TRBJ1-5; no firm D call. This CDR3 is 16 amino acids long. Germline V CDR1 and CDR2: MDHEN, SYDVKM. Trimming left V 3 bases short and J 4 bases short, with 16 bases between. The DNA for the CDR3 is TGTGCCAGCAGTTTCCAATCGATGAGGGTGAATCAGCCCCAGCATTTT. Amino acid sequence: CASSFQSMRVNQPQHF.

The chain couples TRBV5-6 to TRBJ2-2; D might be TRBD1 (8 bases). V dropped 8 bases and J dropped 6 bases, with 17 bases sitting between them. Germline loops: CDR1 SGHDT, CDR2 YYEEEE. The CDR3 is made up of 14 amino acids. For the CDR3, the DNA is TGTGCCAGTACGGACAGGGCGGGGGCCGGGGAGCTGTTTTTT. Translated, it gives CASTDRAGAGELFF.

This clone was picked up a small number of times. The chain links TRBV7-9 to TRBJ2-1, with 13 bases aligning to TRBD2. The J segment lost 2 bases and the V segment lost 2 bases, leaving 3 bases of the junction unmatched. CDR3 length: 17 residues. Germline CDR1 reads SEHNR; CDR2 reads FQNEAQ (reference sequence). CDR3 residues: CASSLSGTSGTYNEQFF. The CDR3 bases are TGTGCCAGCAGCTTATCCGGGACTAGCGGGACCTACAATGAGCAGTTCTTC.